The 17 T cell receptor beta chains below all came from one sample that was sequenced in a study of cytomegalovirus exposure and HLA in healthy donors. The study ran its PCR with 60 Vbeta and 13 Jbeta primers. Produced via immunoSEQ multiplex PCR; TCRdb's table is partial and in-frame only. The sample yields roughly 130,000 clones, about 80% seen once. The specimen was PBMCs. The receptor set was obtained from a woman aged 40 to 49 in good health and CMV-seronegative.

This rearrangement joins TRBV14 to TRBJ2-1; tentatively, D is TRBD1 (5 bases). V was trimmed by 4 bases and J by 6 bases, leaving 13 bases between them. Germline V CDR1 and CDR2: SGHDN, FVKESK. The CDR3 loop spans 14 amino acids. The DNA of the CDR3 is TGTGCCAGCAGCCGGGCGGTTGGGGCCAATGAGCAGTTCTTC. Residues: CASSRAVGANEQFF. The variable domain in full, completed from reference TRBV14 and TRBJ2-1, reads EAGVTQFPSHSVIEKGQTVTLRCDPISGHDNLYWYRRVMGKEIKFLLHFVKESKQDESGMPNNRFLAERTGGTYSTLKVQPAELEDSGVYFCASSRAVGANEQFFGPGTRLTVL.

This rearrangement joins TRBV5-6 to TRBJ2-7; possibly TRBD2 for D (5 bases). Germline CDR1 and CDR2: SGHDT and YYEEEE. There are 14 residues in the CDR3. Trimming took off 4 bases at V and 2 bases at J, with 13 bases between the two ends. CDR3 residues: CASSPLGVAYEQYF. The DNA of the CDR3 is TGTGCCAGCAGCCCCCTGGGAGTTGCCTACGAGCAGTACTTC.

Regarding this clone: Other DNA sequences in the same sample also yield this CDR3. The CDR3 DNA sequence: TGCGCCAGCAGCCCGGGACAGGGTGGCACTGAAGCTTTCTTT. Amino acid sequence: CASSPGQGGTEAFF. The chain recombines TRBV5-1 with TRBJ1-1; 9 bases are shared with TRBD1. Germline lookup yields CDR1 SGHRS and CDR2 YFSETQ. V lost 4 bases to trimming and J lost 4 bases; unmatched junction nucleotides: 5. The CDR3 extends over 14 amino acids.

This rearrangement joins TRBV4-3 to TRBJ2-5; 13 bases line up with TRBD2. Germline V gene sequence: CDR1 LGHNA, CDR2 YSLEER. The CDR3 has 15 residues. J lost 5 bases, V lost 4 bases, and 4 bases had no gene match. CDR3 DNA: TGCGCCAGCAGCCCGGGACTAGCGGGAACTGAGACCCAGTACTTC. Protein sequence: CASSPGLAGTETQYF.

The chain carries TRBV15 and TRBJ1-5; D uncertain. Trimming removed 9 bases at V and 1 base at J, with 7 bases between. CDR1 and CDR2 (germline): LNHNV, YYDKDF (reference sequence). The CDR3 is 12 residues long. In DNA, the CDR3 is TGTGCCACAGGAGGGAGCAATCAGCCCCAGCATTTT. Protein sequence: CATGGSNQPQHF.

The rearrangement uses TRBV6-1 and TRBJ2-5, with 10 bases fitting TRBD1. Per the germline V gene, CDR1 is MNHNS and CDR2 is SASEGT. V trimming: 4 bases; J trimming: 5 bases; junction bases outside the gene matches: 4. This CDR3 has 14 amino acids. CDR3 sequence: CASSGTGGRETQYF. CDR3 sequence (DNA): TGTGCCAGCAGTGGGACAGGGGGACGGGAGACCCAGTACTTC.

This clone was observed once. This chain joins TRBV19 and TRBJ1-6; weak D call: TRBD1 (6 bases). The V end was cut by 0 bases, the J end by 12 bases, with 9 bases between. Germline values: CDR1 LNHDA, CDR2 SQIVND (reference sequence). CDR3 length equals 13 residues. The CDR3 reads CASSIDQGKPLHF. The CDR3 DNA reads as TGTGCCAGTAGTATAGATCAGGGGAAACCCCTCCACTTT.

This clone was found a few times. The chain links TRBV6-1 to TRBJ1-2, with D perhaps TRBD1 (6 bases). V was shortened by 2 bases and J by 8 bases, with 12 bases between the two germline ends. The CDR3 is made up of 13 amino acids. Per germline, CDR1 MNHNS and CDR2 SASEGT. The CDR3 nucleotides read TGTGCCAGCAGTGAACAGTACAGGGACGGCTACACCTTC. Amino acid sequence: CASSEQYRDGYTF.

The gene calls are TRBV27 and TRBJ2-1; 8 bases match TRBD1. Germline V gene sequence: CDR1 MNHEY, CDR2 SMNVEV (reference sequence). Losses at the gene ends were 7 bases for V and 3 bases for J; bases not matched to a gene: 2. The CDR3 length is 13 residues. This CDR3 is CASKDRVYNEQFF. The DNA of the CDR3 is TGTGCCAGCAAGGACAGGGTCTACAATGAGCAGTTCTTC.

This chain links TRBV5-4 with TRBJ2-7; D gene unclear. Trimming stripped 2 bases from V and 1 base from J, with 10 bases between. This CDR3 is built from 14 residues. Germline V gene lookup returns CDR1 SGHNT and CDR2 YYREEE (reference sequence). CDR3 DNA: TGTGCCAGCAGCTTAGGCGGAACTTCCTACGAGCAGTACTTC. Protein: CASSLGGTSYEQYF.

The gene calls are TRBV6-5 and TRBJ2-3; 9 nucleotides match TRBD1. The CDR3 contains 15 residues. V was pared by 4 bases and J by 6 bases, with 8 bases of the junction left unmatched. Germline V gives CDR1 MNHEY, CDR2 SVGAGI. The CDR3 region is CASSSRGQGLDTQYF. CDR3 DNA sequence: TGTGCCAGCAGTTCGCGGGGACAGGGTTTGGATACGCAGTATTTT.

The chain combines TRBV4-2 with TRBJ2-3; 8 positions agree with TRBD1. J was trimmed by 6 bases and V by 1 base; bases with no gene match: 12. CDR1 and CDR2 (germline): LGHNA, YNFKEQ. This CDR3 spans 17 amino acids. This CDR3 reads CASSQVSSGTGFDTQYF. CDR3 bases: TGTGCCAGCAGCCAAGTGTCTTCCGGGACAGGATTCGATACGCAGTATTTT.

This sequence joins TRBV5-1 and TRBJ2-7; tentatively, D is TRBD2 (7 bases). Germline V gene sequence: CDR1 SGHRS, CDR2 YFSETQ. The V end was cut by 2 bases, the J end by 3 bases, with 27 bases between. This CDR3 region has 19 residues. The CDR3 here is CASSFGPREGLGGHYEQYF. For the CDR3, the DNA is TGCGCCAGCAGCTTCGGGCCCAGGGAGGGCCTTGGGGGGCACTACGAGCAGTACTTC.

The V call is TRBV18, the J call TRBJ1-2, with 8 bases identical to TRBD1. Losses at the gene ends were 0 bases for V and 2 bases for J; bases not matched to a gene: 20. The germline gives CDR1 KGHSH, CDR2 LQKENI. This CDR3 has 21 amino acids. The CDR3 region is CASSPPPGGRSEKGTNYGYTF. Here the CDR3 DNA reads TGTGCCAGCTCACCACCGCCAGGGGGCAGGTCGGAAAAAGGGACGAACTATGGCTACACCTTC. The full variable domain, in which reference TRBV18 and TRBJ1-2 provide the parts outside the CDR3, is NAGVMQNPRHLVRRRGQEARLRCSPMKGHSHVYWYRQLPEEGLKFMVYLQKENIIDESGMPKERFSAEFPKEGPSILRIQQVVRGDSAAYFCASSPPPGGRSEKGTNYGYTFGSGTRLTVV.

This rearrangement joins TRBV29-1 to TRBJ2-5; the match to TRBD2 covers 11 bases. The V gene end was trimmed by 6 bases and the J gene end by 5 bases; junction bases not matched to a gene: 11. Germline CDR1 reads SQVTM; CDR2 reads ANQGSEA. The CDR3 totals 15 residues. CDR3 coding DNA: TGCAGCGTCAACGGACTAGCGGGCGTTGTGGAGACCCAGTACTTC. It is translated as CSVNGLAGVVETQYF.

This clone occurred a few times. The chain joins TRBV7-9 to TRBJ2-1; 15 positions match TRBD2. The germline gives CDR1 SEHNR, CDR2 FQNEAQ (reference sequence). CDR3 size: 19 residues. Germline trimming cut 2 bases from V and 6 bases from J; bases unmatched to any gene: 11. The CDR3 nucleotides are TGTGCCAGCAGCTTAATCGGACTAGCGGGAGGGCCGGGCGGCAATGAGCAGTTCTTC. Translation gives CASSLIGLAGGPGGNEQFF.

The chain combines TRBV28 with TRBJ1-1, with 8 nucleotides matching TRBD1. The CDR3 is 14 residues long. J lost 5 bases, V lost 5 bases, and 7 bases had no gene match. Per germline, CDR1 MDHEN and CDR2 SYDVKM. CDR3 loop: CASSPGGARTEAFF. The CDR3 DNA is TGTGCCAGCAGTCCAGGGGGCGCGAGGACTGAAGCTTTCTTT.